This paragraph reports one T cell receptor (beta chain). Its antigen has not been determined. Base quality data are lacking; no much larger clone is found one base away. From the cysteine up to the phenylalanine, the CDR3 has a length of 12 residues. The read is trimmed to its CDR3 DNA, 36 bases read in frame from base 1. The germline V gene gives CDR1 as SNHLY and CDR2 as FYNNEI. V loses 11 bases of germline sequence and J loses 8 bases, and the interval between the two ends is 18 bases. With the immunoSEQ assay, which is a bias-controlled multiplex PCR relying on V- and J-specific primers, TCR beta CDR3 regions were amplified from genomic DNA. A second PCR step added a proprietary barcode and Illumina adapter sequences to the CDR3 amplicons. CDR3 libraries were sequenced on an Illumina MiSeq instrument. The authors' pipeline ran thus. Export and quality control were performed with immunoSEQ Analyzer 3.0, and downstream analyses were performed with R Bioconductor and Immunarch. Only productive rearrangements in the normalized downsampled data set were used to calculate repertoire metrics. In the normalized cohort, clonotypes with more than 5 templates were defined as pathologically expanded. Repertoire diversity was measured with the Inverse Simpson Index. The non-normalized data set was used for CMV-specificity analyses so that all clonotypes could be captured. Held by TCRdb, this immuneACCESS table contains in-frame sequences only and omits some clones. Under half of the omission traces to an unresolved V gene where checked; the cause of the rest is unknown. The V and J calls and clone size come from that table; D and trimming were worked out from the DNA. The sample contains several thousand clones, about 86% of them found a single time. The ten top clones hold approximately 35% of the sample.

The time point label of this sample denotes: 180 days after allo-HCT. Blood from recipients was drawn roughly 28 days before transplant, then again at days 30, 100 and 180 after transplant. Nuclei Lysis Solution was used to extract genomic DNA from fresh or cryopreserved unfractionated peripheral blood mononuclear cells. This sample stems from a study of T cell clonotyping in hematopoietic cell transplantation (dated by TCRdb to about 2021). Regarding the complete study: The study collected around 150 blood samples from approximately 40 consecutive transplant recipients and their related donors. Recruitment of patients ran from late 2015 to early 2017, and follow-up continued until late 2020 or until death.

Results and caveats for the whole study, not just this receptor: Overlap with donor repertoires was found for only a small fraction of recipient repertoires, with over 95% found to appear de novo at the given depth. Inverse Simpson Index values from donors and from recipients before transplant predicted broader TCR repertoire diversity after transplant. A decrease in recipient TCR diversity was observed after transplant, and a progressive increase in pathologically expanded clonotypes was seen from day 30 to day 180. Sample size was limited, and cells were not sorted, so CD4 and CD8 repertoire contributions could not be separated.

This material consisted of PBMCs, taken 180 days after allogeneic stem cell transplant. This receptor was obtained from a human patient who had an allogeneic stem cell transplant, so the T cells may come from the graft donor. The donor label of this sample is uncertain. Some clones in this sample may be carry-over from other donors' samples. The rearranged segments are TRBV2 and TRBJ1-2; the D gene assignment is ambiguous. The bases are TGTGCCTCCAGTATAGAGGTAGGAGGCTACACCTTC. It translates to CASSIEVGGYTF.